The 13 T cell receptor beta chains reported below all come from one sample, sequenced in a study of shared clonotypes between healthy human individuals. Repertoires were generated with immunoSEQ multiplex PCR, while TCRdb's copy carries only in-frame clones and drops some. The data contain over 850,000 clones, about 84% of them seen just once; the ten biggest clones take up roughly 0.57%. Sample: memory CD4+ T cells from PBMCs. Subset defined: CD45RA-negative fraction. Every receptor here comes from a man between 18 and 29 years old in good health. Some clones in this sample may be carry-over from other donors' samples.

This clone was observed once. The chain joins TRBV28 to TRBJ1-3, with D possibly being TRBD1 (5 bases). The CDR3 runs 16 residues. Trimming pared 1 base from V and 2 bases from J, leaving 12 bases between. CDR1 and CDR2 from the germline V gene are MDHEN and SYDVKM. CDR3: CASSLSGHKTGNTIYF. CDR3 nucleotide sequence: TGTGCCAGCAGTTTATCCGGACACAAAACTGGAAACACCATATATTTT.

This sequence joins TRBV7-2 and TRBJ2-5; D is uncertain. This CDR3 contains 13 residues. V gave up 1 base and J gave up 1 base, with 4 bases separating them. Looked up from germline, CDR1 is SGHTA and CDR2 is FQGNSA. CDR3 loop: CASSLGIQETQYF. In DNA form, the CDR3 reads TGTGCCAGCAGCTTAGGCATCCAAGAGACCCAGTACTTC.

With respect to this clone: This may be a read error, as it is one base from a much larger clone. This sample also contains other DNA sequences that code for the same CDR3. V is TRBV5-6 and J is TRBJ2-3, with D hard to call. CDR1 and CDR2 from the germline V gene are SGHDT and YYEEEE. The CDR3 extends over 13 amino acids. Trimming took off 0 bases at V and 0 bases at J, with 2 bases between the two ends. CDR3: CASSLGSTDTQYF. CDR3 coding DNA: TGTGCCAGCAGCTTGGGCAGCACAGATACGCAGTATTTT.

This clone was seen a single time. This may come from a read error, since a much larger clone is one base off. Other nucleotide sequences from this sample produce the same CDR3. The chain is built from TRBV11-2 and TRBJ2-5, with D uncertain. Looked up from germline, CDR1 is SGHAT and CDR2 is FQNNGV. The CDR3 is 11 residues long. Trimming left V 6 bases short and J 1 base short, with 3 bases between. Here the CDR3 reads CASSFQETQYF. The CDR3 region has the DNA TGTGCCAGCAGTTTCCAAGAGACCCAGTACTTC.

At least ten counts were recorded for this clone. Other DNA sequences from this sample encode an identical CDR3 as well. CDR3 sequence (DNA): TGTGCCAGCAGCTTTTCTGAGACCCAGTACTTC. This sequence encodes CASSFSETQYF. This chain joins TRBV7-2 and TRBJ2-5; D remains ambiguous. Germline V lookup: CDR1 SGHTA, CDR2 FQGNSA. The CDR3 is made up of 11 amino acids. The germline V and J ends were trimmed by 3 bases and 5 bases, with 4 bases remaining between them.

A word on this clone: Different DNA sequences within this sample yield the same CDR3. The J gene is TRBJ1-1, the V gene TRBV27; no definite D call. The germline CDR1 and CDR2 sequences are MNHEY and SMNVEV (reference sequence). The V end was cut by 3 bases, the J end by 5 bases, with 10 bases between. The length of the CDR3 is 13 residues. This CDR3 is CASSFLGETEAFF. CDR3 bases: TGTGCCAGCAGTTTCCTTGGCGAGACTGAAGCTTTCTTT.

The chain has TRBV2 and TRBJ1-5; maybe TRBD1 (5 bases). Germline assignment: CDR1 SNHLY and CDR2 FYNNEI. Trimming took 1 base from V and 7 from J, leaving 14 bases between them. CDR3 size: 15 residues. Here the CDR3 DNA reads TGTGCCAGCAGTGAAGGGCAGGGTAAGCGACAGCCCCAGCATTTT. Its protein product is CASSEGQGKRQPQHF. The complete variable domain, with remaining parts taken from reference TRBV2 and TRBJ1-5, reads EPEVTQTPSHQVTQMGQEVILRCVPISNHLYFYWYRQILGQKVEFLVSFYNNEISEKSEIFDDQFSVERPDGSNFTLKIRSTKLEDSAMYFCASSEGQGKRQPQHFGDGTRLSIL.

This rearrangement joins TRBV6-1 to TRBJ1-5, with D uncertain. Between the trimmed V and J ends, which lost 5 bases and 1 base, there was a span of 9 bases. The length of the CDR3 is 14 residues. Germline CDR1 MNHNS, CDR2 SASEGT. The CDR3 region has the DNA TGTGCCAGCAGTACCTCCTTGAGCAATCAGCCCCAGCATTTT. Translated, it gives CASSTSLSNQPQHF.

The V call is TRBV7-8, the J call TRBJ2-5; either TRBD1 or TRBD2 may fit D (6 bases each). CDR1 and CDR2 (germline): SGHVS, FQNEAQ. The CDR3 covers 13 residues. V lost 5 bases to trimming and J lost 5 bases, with 12 bases between them. CDR3 sequence reads: CASSQGRRETQYF. The CDR3 DNA reads as TGTGCCAGCAGCCAGGGGAGGCGGGAGACCCAGTACTTC. The whole variable domain, filled in from reference TRBV7-8 and TRBJ2-5, reads GAGVSQSPRYKVAKRGQDVALRCDPISGHVSLFWYQQALGQGPEFLTYFQNEAQLDKSGLPSDRFFAERPEGSVSTLKIQRTQQEDSAVYLCASSQGRRETQYFGPGTRLLVL.

This chain links TRBV5-3 with TRBJ1-5, with TRBD1 identical over 7 bases. TRBV5-3 is an ORF, and what it does is uncertain. The CDR3 has 17 amino acids. V was clipped by 3 bases and J by 3 bases; unmatched bases: 12. The CDR3 region is CARSSLGTACDNQPQHF. As DNA, the CDR3 is TGTGCCAGAAGCTCCCTCGGGACAGCCTGTGACAATCAGCCCCAGCATTTT.

This rearrangement joins TRBV11-2 to TRBJ2-1; 11 bases are shared with TRBD2. The germline V gene has CDR1 SGHAT and CDR2 FQNNGV. Unmatched junction bases numbered 11, after V lost 4 bases and J lost 12 bases. The CDR3 extends over 15 amino acids. The CDR3 sequence: CASSSGSSGRSVQFF. In DNA, the CDR3 is TGTGCCAGCAGCTCGGGGTCTAGCGGGAGGTCAGTGCAGTTCTTC.

This chain joins TRBV6-6 and TRBJ2-1; 8 bases are shared with TRBD2. CDR3 length: 15 amino acids. The V segment lost 5 bases and the J segment 7 bases; nucleotides outside the gene matches: 10. Germline CDR1 is MNHNY and CDR2 is SVGAGI (reference sequence). In DNA, the CDR3 is TGTGCCAGCAGTAAACAGCGGGAGTTCGGTAATGAGCAGTTCTTC. Protein: CASSKQREFGNEQFF.

This clone was seen ten or more times. The chain couples TRBV6-1 to TRBJ1-5; D uncertain. The CDR3 contains 13 residues. The V gene lost 4 bases and the J gene lost 9 bases, with 13 bases spanning the gap. Germline V gene data show CDR1 as MNHNS and CDR2 as SASEGT. The CDR3 nucleotides read TGTGCCAGCAGTGGTCAGGTTAAGGGGCCCCAGCATTTT. Its translation is CASSGQVKGPQHF.